These T cell receptor beta chains were read from a single sample in a study of breast tumors, draining lymph nodes, adjacent tissues. In TCRdb, the multiplex PCR reads were re-called with MiXCR into one record per CDR3 protein. The top ten hold more than 0.85% of the sample, which has 200,000 to 300,000 distinct CDR3 sequences, 30% seen once. Material: axillary lymph node tissue. These receptors all stem from a female donor with breast cancer. Some clones in this sample may be carry-over from other donors' samples. Both conserved end residues are part of each CDR3. A D gene is named only where the DNA matches it firmly. Size is stated for part of the rows, as once, few or many counts, or as a class when the clone is expanded.

cdr3_nt | cdr3_aa | j_call | v_call | d_call | clone_size
TGTGCCAGCGGGACAGGGGACGGCTACGAGCAGTACTTC | CASGTGDGYEQYF | TRBJ2-7 | TRBV10-3 | TRBD1 | many
TGTGCCAGCAGGATGGGGGAGTGGGACCAAGAGACCCAGTACTTC | CASRMGEWDQETQYF | TRBJ2-5 | TRBV5-5 | NA | many
TGTGCCACCAGTGAGGCCACAGGTACGCAGTATTTT | CATSEATGTQYF | TRBJ2-3 | TRBV24-1 | NA | NA
TGCGCCAGCAGCTTCTCGAGCGGGAGTGGAGAGACCCAGTACTTC | CASSFSSGSGETQYF | TRBJ2-5 | TRBV5-1 | TRBD2 | many
TGTGCCAGCAGTGAGGATACGTGTAGGACCAGCCATCAGCCCCAGCATTTT | CASSEDTCRTSHQPQHF | TRBJ1-5 | TRBV25-1 | NA | few
TGTGCCAGCAGTCCTGGACTAGCGGGAGAGGGCACCGGGGAGCTGTTTTTT | CASSPGLAGEGTGELFF | TRBJ2-2 | TRBV6-2/TRBV6-3 | TRBD2 | NA
TGTGCCACCAGTGATTCGGGACAGGGACCCACCGGGGAGCTGTTTTTT | CATSDSGQGPTGELFF | TRBJ2-2 | TRBV24-1 | TRBD1 | many
TGTGCCACCGACCAGGCCTACGGCGGGAGCACAGATACGCAGTATTTT | CATDQAYGGSTDTQYF | TRBJ2-3 | TRBV15 | NA | many
TGTGCCAGCAGCGCCGGGACAGTGAACACTGAAGCTTTCTTT | CASSAGTVNTEAFF | TRBJ1-1 | TRBV11-2 | TRBD1 | few
TGCAGTGCTTGGACAGGGGACAATCAGCCCCAGCATTTT | CSAWTGDNQPQHF | TRBJ1-5 | TRBV20-1 | TRBD1 | many
TGTGCTAGTGGTTTCTACCCCACTAGCGGGAGACCAAACTACGAGCAGTACTTC | CASGFYPTSGRPNYEQYF | TRBJ2-7 | TRBV12-5 | TRBD2 | NA
TGTGCCACCAGCAGGGGACTAGCGGGAGAGGAGCAGTTCTTC | CATSRGLAGEEQFF | TRBJ2-1 | TRBV15 | TRBD2 | many
TGTGCCAGTAATCAGGGGACAGAATTGGGCAATCAGCCCCAGCATTTT | CASNQGTELGNQPQHF | TRBJ1-5 | TRBV19 | TRBD1 | many
TGTGCCAGCAGTGGGGGGCTTCAAACCGGGGAGCTGTTTTTT | CASSGGLQTGELFF | TRBJ2-2 | TRBV25-1 | NA | many
TGCAGCGTCCGGATAGCGGGAGCTTACAATGAGCAGTTCTTC | CSVRIAGAYNEQFF | TRBJ2-1 | TRBV29-1 | TRBD2 | many
TGCAGCGTTGGGTCAGGGGTTAACAATCAGCCCCAGCATTTT | CSVGSGVNNQPQHF | TRBJ1-5 | TRBV29-1 | NA | many
TGCAGTGCTTGGACTAGCGGTATCCACACAGATACGCAGTATTTT | CSAWTSGIHTDTQYF | TRBJ2-3 | TRBV20-1 | TRBD2 | many
TGTGCCAGCAGCATTAGAGTAGGGGGGATGGTTGGCTATGGCTACACCTTC | CASSIRVGGMVGYGYTF | TRBJ1-2 | TRBV7-2 | NA | many
TGTGCCAGCAGCACGACCGGGACACCGTCTCAGGAGACCCAGTACTTC | CASSTTGTPSQETQYF | TRBJ2-5 | TRBV7-8 | NA | many
TGTGCCAGCAGTTCCACAGGGACAACGCAAGAGACCCAGTACTTC | CASSSTGTTQETQYF | TRBJ2-5 | TRBV25-1 | NA | NA
TGTGCCAGCAGCTTAGCGGGAGGAGTTGATGAGCAGTTCTTC | CASSLAGGVDEQFF | TRBJ2-1 | TRBV7-9 | NA | NA
TGCAGTGCTACGCCTTCCTCAGGGAGGGCTTGGGAGACCCAGTACTTC | CSATPSSGRAWETQYF | TRBJ2-5 | TRBV20-1 | TRBD2 | NA
TGTGCCAGCAGTTCGGTACCGAGGGGGTACAATGAGCAGTTCTTC | CASSSVPRGYNEQFF | TRBJ2-1 | TRBV28 | NA | NA
TGCAGTGCTAGAGATCACAGGGCTTCAGATACGCAGTATTTT | CSARDHRASDTQYF | TRBJ2-3 | TRBV20-1 | NA | NA
TGTGCCGGCAGTTTGGCAGCGGGAGGGGCCGCCGAGCAGTACTTC | CAGSLAAGGAAEQYF | TRBJ2-7 | TRBV12-3/TRBV12-4 | TRBD2 | NA
TGTGCCAGCTCACCGACAGAGCTGAAAGGGGACACCATATATTTT | CASSPTELKGDTIYF | TRBJ1-3 | TRBV18 | NA | few
TGCAGCGTAGCGGGTTGGGGCTACGAGCAGTACTTC | CSVAGWGYEQYF | TRBJ2-7 | TRBV29-1 | NA | many
TGTGCCACCAGTGATTCTGGCAGGGACACTGAAGCTTTCTTT | CATSDSGRDTEAFF | TRBJ1-1 | TRBV24-1 | NA | few
TGTGCCAACAGCCCCCCGACTAGCGGGAGGGCCCACGGGGAGCTGTTTTTT | CANSPPTSGRAHGELFF | TRBJ2-2 | TRBV5-4 | TRBD2 | NA
TGTGCCACCAGCAGAGCGGGAGGGCAAGAGACCCAGTACTTC | CATSRAGGQETQYF | TRBJ2-5 | TRBV15 | TRBD2 | large
TGCGCCAGCAGCCAAAGCGGGACAGGGTCCACAGATACGCAGTATTTT | CASSQSGTGSTDTQYF | TRBJ2-3 | TRBV4-1 | TRBD1 | many
TGCGCCAGCAGCTTGTGGACTAGCGGGACCGGGGAGCTGTTTTTT | CASSLWTSGTGELFF | TRBJ2-2 | TRBV5-1 | TRBD2 | many
TGTGCCAGCAGCTTGGTAGCTTTCTCTGGAAACACCATATATTTT | CASSLVAFSGNTIYF | TRBJ1-3 | TRBV5-5 | NA | many
TGTGCCAGCAGCCAAGACGGGGAGACCCGGTACTTC | CASSQDGETRYF | TRBJ1-6 | TRBV9 | NA | once
TGTGCCAGCAGCTTAGATCGGGCGGGAGGATACTACGAGCAGTACTTC | CASSLDRAGGYYEQYF | TRBJ2-7 | TRBV11-2 | TRBD2 | many
TGTGCCAGCAGTTTTCAAGCGGCTAGCACAGATACGCAGTATTTT | CASSFQAASTDTQYF | TRBJ2-3 | TRBV27 | NA | NA
TGCGCCAGCACCCCGGGACAGGGGGCGCGGCAGTACTTC | CASTPGQGARQYF | TRBJ2-7 | TRBV5-1 | TRBD1 | once
TGCAGTTTAAGGATCGGGACTGCGGTCAGGACCGGGGAGCTGTTTTTT | CSLRIGTAVRTGELFF | TRBJ2-2 | TRBV20-1 | NA | NA
TGTGCCAGCAGTACCCCTGACAGATTACAAGAGACCCAGTACTTC | CASSTPDRLQETQYF | TRBJ2-5 | TRBV2 | NA | NA